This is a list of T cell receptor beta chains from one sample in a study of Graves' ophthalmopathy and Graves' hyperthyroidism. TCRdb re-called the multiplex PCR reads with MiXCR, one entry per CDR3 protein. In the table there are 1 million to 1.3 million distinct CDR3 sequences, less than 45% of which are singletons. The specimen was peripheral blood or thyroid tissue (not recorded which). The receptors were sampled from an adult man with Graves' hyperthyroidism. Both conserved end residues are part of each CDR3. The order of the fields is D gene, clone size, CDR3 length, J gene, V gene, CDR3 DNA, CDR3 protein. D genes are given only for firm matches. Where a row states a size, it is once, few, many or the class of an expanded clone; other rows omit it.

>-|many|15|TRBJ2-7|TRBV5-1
TGCGCCAGCAGCGGGCGCGGGGCAAATTCCTACGAGCAGTACTTC
CASSGRGANSYEQYF
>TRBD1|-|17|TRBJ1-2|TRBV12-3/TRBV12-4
TGTGGCAGCAGCCCCACCGGGACAGGGATCCTTTACTATGGCTACACCTTC
CGSSPTGTGILYYGYTF
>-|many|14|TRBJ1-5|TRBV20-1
TGCAGTGCTCCGGGGGGAGGGTTCAATCAGCCCCAGCATTTT
CSAPGGGFNQPQHF
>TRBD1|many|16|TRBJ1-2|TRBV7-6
TGTGCCAGCAGCTTAGCACACCGGGACAGGGCTAATGGCTACACCTTC
CASSLAHRDRANGYTF
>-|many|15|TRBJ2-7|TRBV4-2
TGTGCCAGCAGCCCACCCGCCTTAGCGGCCTACGAGCAGTACTTC
CASSPPALAAYEQYF
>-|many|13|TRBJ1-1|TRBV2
TGTGCCAGCAGTGAAGTGGGCCCTCGTGAAGCTTTCTTT
CASSEVGPREAFF
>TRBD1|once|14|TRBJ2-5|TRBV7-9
TGTGCCAGCAGCATGACAGGGGGACAAGAGACCCAGTACTTC
CASSMTGGQETQYF
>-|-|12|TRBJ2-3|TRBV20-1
TGCAGTGCTGAGGGGACCAGGGATACGCAGTATTTT
CSAEGTRDTQYF
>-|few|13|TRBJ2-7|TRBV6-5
TGTGCCAGCAGTGAATTGACCGAATACGAGCAGTACTTC
CASSELTEYEQYF
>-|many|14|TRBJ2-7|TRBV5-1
TGCGCCAGCACCCACGGGGCAGGGGACTACGAGCAGTACTTC
CASTHGAGDYEQYF
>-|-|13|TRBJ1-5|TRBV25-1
TGTGCCTTCCGGGGCGGTAGCAATCAGCCCCAGCATTTT
CAFRGGSNQPQHF